This TCR beta chain was sequenced during a study of blood T cell repertoires in COVID-19. At the level of the study: COVID-19 samples collected from the United States, Italy and Spain covered acute and convalescent phases. The cDNA or gDNA used as material had been derived from T cells, B-cell-depleted T cells, or PBMCs.

Unmatched junction bases numbered 3, after V lost 0 bases and J lost 1 base. The CDR3 is made up of 16 amino acids. In germline, CDR1 is SGDLS, CDR2 YYNGEE. As originally analysed: Counts of nucleated cells, estimated from reference gene primer amplification, were obtained. TCRdb keeps only in-frame clones here, not all; method: immunoSEQ multiplex PCR. The V and J calls and clone size come from that table; D and trimming were worked out from the DNA. The table lists approximately 28,000 clones, 72% of them singletons. V usage is TRBV9 and J usage is TRBJ2-1; TRBD1 agrees at 8 bases. The sequencing input was peripheral blood. The sequence derives from a boy aged 2 to 10 with active or convalescent COVID-19. The CDR3 here is CASSVVGQGSYNEQFF. The DNA for the CDR3 is TGTGCCAGCAGCGTAGTTGGACAGGGTTCCTACAATGAGCAGTTCTTC.